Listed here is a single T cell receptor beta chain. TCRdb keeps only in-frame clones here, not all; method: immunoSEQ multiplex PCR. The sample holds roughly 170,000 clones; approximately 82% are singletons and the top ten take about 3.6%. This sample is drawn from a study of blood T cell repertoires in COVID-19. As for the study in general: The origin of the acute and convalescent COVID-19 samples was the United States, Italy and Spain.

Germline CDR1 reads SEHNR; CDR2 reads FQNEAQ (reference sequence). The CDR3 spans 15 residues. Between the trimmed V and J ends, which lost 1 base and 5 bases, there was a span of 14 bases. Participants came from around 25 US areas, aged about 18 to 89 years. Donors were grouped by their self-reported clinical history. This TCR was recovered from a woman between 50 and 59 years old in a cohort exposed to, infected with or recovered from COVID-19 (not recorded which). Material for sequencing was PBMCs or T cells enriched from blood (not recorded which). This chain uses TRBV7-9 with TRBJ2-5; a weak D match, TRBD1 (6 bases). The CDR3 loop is CASSLVRAGDETQYF. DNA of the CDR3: TGTGCCAGCAGCTTAGTTAGGGCAGGGGACGAGACCCAGTACTTC.